Listed here is a single T cell receptor (beta chain). The target antigen is unknown. These data originate in a study of CD8+ T cells in alopecia areata. Study-wide background: Each of the treated patients was given oral tofacitinib, 5 to 10 mg twice daily, for moderate-to-severe alopecia areata. General study results and limits: Scalp clonality, together with expanded CD8+ clones among the top 100, fell significantly with tofacitinib. Lesional scalp, notably in alopecia totalis/universalis, had clonality above that of normal scalp.

Trimming pared 4 bases from V and 6 bases from J, leaving 9 bases between. The germline V gene encodes CDR1 SEHNR and CDR2 FQNEAQ (reference sequence). This CDR3 has 12 residues. TCR sequencing used cDNA made by reverse transcription of extracted RNA. Clones were read by immunoSEQ multiplex PCR, and TCRdb kept only the in-frame ones, dropping some. Among 150,000 to 200,000 clones listed, about 47% were seen once. The treatment is: oral pan-JAK inhibitor, 5-10 mg twice daily. Those with alopecia areata gave lesional scalp punch biopsies and peripheral blood. The sample here was CD8+ T cells sorted from blood, taken at week 52, from a patient treated with tofacitinib. This TCR was recovered from a human donor with alopecia areata. The chain couples TRBV7-9 to TRBJ1-1; D is unclear. The CDR3 DNA sequence: TGTGCCAGCAGCTCCGGGATGTCTGAAGCTTTCTTT. This codes for CASSSGMSEAFF.